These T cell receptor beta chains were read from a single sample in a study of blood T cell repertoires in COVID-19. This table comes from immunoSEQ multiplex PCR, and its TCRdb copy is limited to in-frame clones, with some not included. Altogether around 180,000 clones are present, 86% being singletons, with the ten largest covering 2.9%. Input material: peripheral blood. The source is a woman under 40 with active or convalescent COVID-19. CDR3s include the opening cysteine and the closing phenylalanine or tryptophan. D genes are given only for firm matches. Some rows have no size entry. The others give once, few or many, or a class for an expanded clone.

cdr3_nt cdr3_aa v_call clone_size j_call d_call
TGCGCCAGCAGTGACCCTTCTGGGAGGTCCCTTAATTCCTACAATGAGCAGTTCTTC CASSDPSGRSLNSYNEQFF TRBV10-1 NA TRBJ2-1 NA
TGTGCCAGCAGCTCGGGGTTAGCCAAAAACATTCAGTACTTC CASSSGLAKNIQYF TRBV5-6 once TRBJ2-4 NA
TGTGCCAGCAGCTTAGGGGCAGGCCTGATCTTTGGAAACACCATATATTTT CASSLGAGLIFGNTIYF TRBV13 NA TRBJ1-3 NA
TGTGCCAGCAGCCATACAGGGGCCAATCAGCCCCAGCATTTT CASSHTGANQPQHF TRBV11-2 few TRBJ1-5 TRBD1
TGTGCCAGCTCGCTACAGGGAGTCGGCTATGGCTACACCTTC CASSLQGVGYGYTF TRBV18 NA TRBJ1-2 NA
TGTGCCAGTGGGGACAGACGCTATGGCTACACCTTC CASGDRRYGYTF TRBV19 NA TRBJ1-2 TRBD1
TGTGCCAGCAGCTTAGTCGCCCTAGATAATTCACCCCTCCACTTT CASSLVALDNSPLHF TRBV11-2 NA TRBJ1-6 NA
TGTGCCAGCAGCTTGGGGGAGGGCTCTGGAAACACCATATATTTT CASSLGEGSGNTIYF TRBV5-4 few TRBJ1-3 NA
TGCAGCGTAGCTGACCTTATTAGGGGCACTGAAGCTTTCTTT CSVADLIRGTEAFF TRBV29-1 NA TRBJ1-1 NA
TGTGCCAGCACGCCAGGGAAATACGAGCAGTACTTC CASTPGKYEQYF TRBV28 NA TRBJ2-7 NA
TGTGCCAGTATCCACCAAGCGGGGGGCAACACTGAAGCTTTCTTT CASIHQAGGNTEAFF TRBV19 NA TRBJ1-1 NA
TGTGCCAGCAGTAAGACAGCGGGGATTGTCTACAATGAGCAGTTCTTC CASSKTAGIVYNEQFF TRBV27 NA TRBJ2-1 TRBD2
TGTGCCAGCAGAGGACTAGCGGGAGTGCCCACAGATACGCAGTATTTT CASRGLAGVPTDTQYF TRBV27 NA TRBJ2-3 TRBD2
TGCGCCAGCAGCTTTACAGCCACCGGGGAGCTGTTTTTT CASSFTATGELFF TRBV5-1 once TRBJ2-2 NA
TGTGCCAGTAGTCCAGGGAATGGAGGCTACACCTTC CASSPGNGGYTF TRBV19 once TRBJ1-2 NA
TGTGCCAGTAGTTTTCAGGGTGGCAATCAGCCCCAGCATTTT CASSFQGGNQPQHF TRBV19 NA TRBJ1-5 NA
TGTGCCAGCAGCCCTTGGACAGGGGGATTAGATACGCAGTATTTT CASSPWTGGLDTQYF TRBV9 NA TRBJ2-3 TRBD1
TGTGCCAGCAGAGGGGTTAGCACAGATACGCAGTATTTT CASRGVSTDTQYF TRBV7-2 once TRBJ2-3 NA
TGTGCCAGCAGCCTAGCCGGGGCCAGGGGCTTGGATGGCTACACCTTC CASSLAGARGLDGYTF TRBV3-1/TRBV3-2 few TRBJ1-2 NA
TGTGCCAGCAGCCCTGGGACTAGCGCTTCTAGCACAGATACGCAGTATTTT CASSPGTSASSTDTQYF TRBV11-3 NA TRBJ2-3 TRBD2
TGTGCCAGCAGTGAAACGAGGACACCCGCTAACTATGGCTACACCTTC CASSETRTPANYGYTF TRBV2 NA TRBJ1-2 NA
TGTGCCAGCAGCAACCTTCAGGGGATCTCTGGAAACACCATATATTTT CASSNLQGISGNTIYF TRBV7-8 NA TRBJ1-3 NA
TGTGCCAGCAGTAGGAGACAGGGACCGCACATGGATACGCAGTATTTT CASSRRQGPHMDTQYF TRBV28 NA TRBJ2-3 TRBD1
TGTGCCAGCAGCTTGGACAGATCCAATTCACCCCTCCACTTT CASSLDRSNSPLHF TRBV5-4 NA TRBJ1-6 NA
TGCGCCAGCAGCAACGGACAGGGGACGTACAATGAGCAGTTCTTC CASSNGQGTYNEQFF TRBV5-1 NA TRBJ2-1 TRBD1
TGTGCCAGCAGCAAAACCGGGACAACCGTGGACATTCAGTACTTC CASSKTGTTVDIQYF TRBV6-5 NA TRBJ2-4 NA